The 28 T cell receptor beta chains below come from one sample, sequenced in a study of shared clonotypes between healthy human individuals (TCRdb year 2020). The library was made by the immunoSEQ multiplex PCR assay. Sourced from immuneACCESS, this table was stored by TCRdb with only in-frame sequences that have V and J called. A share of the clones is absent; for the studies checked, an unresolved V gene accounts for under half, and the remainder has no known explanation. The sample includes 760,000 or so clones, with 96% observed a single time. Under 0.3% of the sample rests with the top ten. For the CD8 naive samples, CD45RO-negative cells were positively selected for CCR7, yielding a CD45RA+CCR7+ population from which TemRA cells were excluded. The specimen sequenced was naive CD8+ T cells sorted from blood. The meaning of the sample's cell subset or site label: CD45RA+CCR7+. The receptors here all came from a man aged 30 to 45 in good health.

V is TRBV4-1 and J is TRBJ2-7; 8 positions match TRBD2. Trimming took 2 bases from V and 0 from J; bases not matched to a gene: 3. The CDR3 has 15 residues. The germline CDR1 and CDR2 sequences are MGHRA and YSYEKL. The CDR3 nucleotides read TGCGCCAGCAGCCAACCTACTAGCGGCTCCTACGAGCAGTACTTC. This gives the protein CASSQPTSGSYEQYF.

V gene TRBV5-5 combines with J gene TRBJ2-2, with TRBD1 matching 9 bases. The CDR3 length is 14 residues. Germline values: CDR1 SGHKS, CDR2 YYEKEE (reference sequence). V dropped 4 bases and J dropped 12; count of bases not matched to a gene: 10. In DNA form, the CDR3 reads TGTGCCAGCAGCCGGGACAGGGCTTTCGTCAAGCTGTTTTTT. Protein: CASSRDRAFVKLFF.

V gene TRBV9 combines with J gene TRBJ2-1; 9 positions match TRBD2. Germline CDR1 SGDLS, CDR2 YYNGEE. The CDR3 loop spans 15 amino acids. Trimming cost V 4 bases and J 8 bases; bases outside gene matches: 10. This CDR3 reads CASSRGGRGTDEQFF. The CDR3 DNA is TGTGCCAGCAGCAGGGGCGGGAGGGGGACGGATGAGCAGTTCTTC.

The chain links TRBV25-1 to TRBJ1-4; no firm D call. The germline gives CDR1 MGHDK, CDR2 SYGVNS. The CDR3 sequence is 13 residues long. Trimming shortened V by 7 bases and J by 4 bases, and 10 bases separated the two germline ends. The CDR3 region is CASIGGYNEKLFF. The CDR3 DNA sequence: TGTGCCAGCATCGGAGGGTATAATGAAAAACTGTTTTTT.

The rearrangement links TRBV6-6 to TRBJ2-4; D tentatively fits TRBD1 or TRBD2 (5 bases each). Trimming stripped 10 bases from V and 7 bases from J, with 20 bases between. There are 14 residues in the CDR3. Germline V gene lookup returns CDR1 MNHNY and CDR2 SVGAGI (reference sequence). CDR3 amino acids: CATCLTVEGNIQYF. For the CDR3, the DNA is TGTGCCACCTGCTTGACCGTTGAGGGGAACATTCAGTACTTC.

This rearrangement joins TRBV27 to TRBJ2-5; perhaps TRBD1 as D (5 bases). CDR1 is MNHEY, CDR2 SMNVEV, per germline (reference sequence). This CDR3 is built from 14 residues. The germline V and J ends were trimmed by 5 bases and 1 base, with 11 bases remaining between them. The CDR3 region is CASSMRQTQETQYF. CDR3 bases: TGTGCCAGCAGTATGAGACAGACCCAAGAGACCCAGTACTTC.

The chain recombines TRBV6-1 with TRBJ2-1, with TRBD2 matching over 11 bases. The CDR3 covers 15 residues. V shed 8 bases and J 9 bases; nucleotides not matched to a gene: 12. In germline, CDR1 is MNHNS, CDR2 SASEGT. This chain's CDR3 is CASGVGTSGAVEQFF. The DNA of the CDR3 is TGTGCCAGCGGAGTAGGGACTAGCGGTGCAGTTGAGCAGTTCTTC.

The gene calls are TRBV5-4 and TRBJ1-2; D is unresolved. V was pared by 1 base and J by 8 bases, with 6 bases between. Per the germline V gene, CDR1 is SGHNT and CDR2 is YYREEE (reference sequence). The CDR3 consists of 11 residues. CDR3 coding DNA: TGTGCCAGCAGCTTGATGGGGGGCTACACCTTC. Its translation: CASSLMGGYTF.

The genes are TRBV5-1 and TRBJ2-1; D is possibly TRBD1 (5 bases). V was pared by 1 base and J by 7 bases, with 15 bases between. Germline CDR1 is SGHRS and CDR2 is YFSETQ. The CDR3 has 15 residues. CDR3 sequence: CASSLNGAGLNEQFF. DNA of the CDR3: TGCGCCAGCAGCTTGAATGGCGCAGGGTTAAATGAGCAGTTCTTC.

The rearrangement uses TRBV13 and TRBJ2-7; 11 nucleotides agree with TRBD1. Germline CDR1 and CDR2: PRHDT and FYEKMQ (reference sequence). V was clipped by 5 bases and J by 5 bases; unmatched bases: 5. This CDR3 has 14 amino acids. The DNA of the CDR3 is TGTGCCAGCAGCCCCGGACAGGGGGCCAACGAGCAGTACTTC. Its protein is CASSPGQGANEQYF.

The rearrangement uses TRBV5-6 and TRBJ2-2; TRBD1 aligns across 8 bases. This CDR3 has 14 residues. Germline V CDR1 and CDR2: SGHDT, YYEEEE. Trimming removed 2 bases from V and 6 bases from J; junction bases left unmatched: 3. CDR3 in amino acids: CASSFGTGSGELFF. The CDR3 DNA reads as TGTGCCAGCAGCTTTGGGACAGGATCCGGGGAGCTGTTTTTT.

CDR3 sequence: CASSSGGANQPQHF. CDR3 in DNA: TGTGCCAGCAGCTCGGGGGGGGCCAATCAGCCCCAGCATTTT. The chain carries TRBV7-9 and TRBJ1-5, with a possible D match to TRBD1 (6 bases). Germline values: CDR1 SEHNR, CDR2 FQNEAQ (reference sequence). Trimming shortened V by 4 bases and J by 3 bases, and 10 bases separated the two germline ends. The CDR3 sequence is 14 residues long.

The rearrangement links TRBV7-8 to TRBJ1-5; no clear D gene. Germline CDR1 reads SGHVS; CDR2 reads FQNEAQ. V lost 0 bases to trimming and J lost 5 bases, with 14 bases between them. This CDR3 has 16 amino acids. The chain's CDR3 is CASSLAPISGDQPQHF. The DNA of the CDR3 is TGTGCCAGCAGCTTAGCGCCGATCTCTGGGGATCAGCCCCAGCATTTT.

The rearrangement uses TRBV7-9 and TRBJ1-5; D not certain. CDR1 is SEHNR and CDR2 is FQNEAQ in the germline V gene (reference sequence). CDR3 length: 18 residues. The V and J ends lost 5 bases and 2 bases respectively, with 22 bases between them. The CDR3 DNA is TGTGCCAGCAGCCCCCTTCACCTATTGAAGAACGGCAATCAGCCCCAGCATTTT. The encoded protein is CASSPLHLLKNGNQPQHF.

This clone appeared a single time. The CDR3 DNA reads as TGCGCCAGCAGCTTGTCCTCGACAGTGAGTCAATACGAGCAGTACTTC. Translation gives CASSLSSTVSQYEQYF. The chain combines TRBV5-1 with TRBJ2-7, with D possibly matching TRBD1 (5 bases). The CDR3 sequence is 16 residues long. The V and J ends lost 1 base and 4 bases respectively, with 18 bases between them. The germline V gene has CDR1 SGHRS and CDR2 YFSETQ. Complete variable domain (other parts from reference TRBV5-1 and TRBJ2-7): KAGVTQTPRYLIKTRGQQVTLSCSPISGHRSVSWYQQTPGQGLQFLFEYFSETQRNKGNFPGRFSGRQFSNSRSEMNVSTLELGDSALYLCASSLSSTVSQYEQYFGPGTRLTVT.

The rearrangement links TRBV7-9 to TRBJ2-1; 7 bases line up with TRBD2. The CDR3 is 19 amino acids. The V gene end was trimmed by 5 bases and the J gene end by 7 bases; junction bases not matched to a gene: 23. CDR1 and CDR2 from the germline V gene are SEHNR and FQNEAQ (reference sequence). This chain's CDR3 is CASSRLKTRAGVILNEQFF. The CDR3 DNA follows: TGTGCCAGCAGCCGACTCAAAACACGGGCGGGAGTCATTTTAAATGAGCAGTTCTTC.

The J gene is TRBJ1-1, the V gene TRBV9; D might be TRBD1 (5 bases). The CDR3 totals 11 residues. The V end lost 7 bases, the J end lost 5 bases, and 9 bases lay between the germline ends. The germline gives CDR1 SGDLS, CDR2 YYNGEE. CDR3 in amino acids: CASGGGTEAFF. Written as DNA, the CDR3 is TGTGCCAGCGGCGGGGGTACTGAAGCTTTCTTT. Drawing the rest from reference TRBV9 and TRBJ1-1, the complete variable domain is DSGVTQTPKHLITATGQRVTLRCSPRSGDLSVYWYQQSLDQGLQFLIQYYNGEERAKGNILERFSAQQFPDLHSELNLSSLELGDSALYFCASGGGTEAFFGQGTRLTVV.

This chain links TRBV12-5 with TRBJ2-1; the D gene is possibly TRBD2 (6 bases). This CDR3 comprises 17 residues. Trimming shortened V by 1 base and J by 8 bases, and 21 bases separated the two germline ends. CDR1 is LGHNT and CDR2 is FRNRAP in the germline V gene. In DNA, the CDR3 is TGTGCTAGTGGTTTGGGTTTTGGGGCTAGCGAGGCGGATGAGCAGTTCTTC. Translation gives CASGLGFGASEADEQFF.

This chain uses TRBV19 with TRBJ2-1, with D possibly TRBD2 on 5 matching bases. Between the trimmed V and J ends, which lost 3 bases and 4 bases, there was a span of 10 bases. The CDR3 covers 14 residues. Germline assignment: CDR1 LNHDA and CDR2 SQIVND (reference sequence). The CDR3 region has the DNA TGTGCCAGTAGTATGGACTCACAGTACAATGAGCAGTTCTTC. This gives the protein CASSMDSQYNEQFF.

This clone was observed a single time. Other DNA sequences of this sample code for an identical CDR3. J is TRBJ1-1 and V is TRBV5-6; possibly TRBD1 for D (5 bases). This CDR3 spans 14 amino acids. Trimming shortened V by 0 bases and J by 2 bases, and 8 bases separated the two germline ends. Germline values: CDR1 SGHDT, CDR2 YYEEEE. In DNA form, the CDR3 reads TGTGCCAGCAGCTTGGGACAGCAAAACACTGAAGCTTTCTTT. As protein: CASSLGQQNTEAFF.

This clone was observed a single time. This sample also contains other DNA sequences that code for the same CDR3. The CDR3 reads CASSPTVTYEQYF. CDR3 sequence (DNA): TGTGCCAGCTCACCCACAGTAACCTACGAGCAGTACTTC. The rearrangement uses TRBV18 and TRBJ2-7; D unclear. Germline CDR1 and CDR2: KGHSH and LQKENI. The CDR3 loop spans 13 amino acids. The germline V and J ends were trimmed by 3 bases and 2 bases, with 8 bases remaining between them.

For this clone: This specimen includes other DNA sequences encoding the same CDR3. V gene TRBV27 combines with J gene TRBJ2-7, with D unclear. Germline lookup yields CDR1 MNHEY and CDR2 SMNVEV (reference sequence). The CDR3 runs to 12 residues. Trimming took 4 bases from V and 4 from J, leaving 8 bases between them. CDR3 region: CASSYDGYEQYF. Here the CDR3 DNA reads TGTGCCAGCAGTTATGACGGATACGAGCAGTACTTC.

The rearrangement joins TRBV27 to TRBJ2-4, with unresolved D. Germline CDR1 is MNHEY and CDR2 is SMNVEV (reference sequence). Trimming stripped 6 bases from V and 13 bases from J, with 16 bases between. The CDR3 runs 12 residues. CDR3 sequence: CASSDIGREQYF. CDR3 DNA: TGTGCCAGCAGCGATATAGGAAGAGAACAGTACTTC.

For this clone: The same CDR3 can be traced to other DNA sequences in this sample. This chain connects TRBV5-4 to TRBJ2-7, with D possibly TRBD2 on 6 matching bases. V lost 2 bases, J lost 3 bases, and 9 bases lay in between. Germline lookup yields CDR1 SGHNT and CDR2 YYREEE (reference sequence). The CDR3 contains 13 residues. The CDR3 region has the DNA TGTGCCAGCAGCTTCGGGCGGGGCTACGAGCAGTACTTC. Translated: CASSFGRGYEQYF. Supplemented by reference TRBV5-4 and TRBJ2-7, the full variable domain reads ETGVTQSPTHLIKTRGQQVTLRCSSQSGHNTVSWYQQALGQGPQFIFQYYREEENGRGNFPPRFSGLQFPNYSSELNVNALELDDSALYLCASSFGRGYEQYFGPGTRLTVT.

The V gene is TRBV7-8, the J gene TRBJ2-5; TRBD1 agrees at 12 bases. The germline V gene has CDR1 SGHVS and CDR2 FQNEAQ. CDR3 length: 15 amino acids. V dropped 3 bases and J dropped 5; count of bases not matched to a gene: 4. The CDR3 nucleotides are TGTGCCAGCAGCTTGGGGACAGGGGGCGTTGAGACCCAGTACTTC. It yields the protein CASSLGTGGVETQYF. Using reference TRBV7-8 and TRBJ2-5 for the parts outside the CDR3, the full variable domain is GAGVSQSPRYKVAKRGQDVALRCDPISGHVSLFWYQQALGQGPEFLTYFQNEAQLDKSGLPSDRFFAERPEGSVSTLKIQRTQQEDSAVYLCASSLGTGGVETQYFGPGTRLLVL.

CDR3: CASSLREGSTDTQYF. The CDR3 coding sequence is TGTGCCAGCAGCTTAAGGGAGGGTAGCACAGATACGCAGTATTTT. J is TRBJ2-3 and V is TRBV7-9; 7 nucleotides agree with TRBD2. CDR3 size: 15 residues. V lost 2 bases to trimming and J lost 0 bases; unmatched junction nucleotides: 2. From germline, CDR1 is SEHNR and CDR2 FQNEAQ (reference sequence).

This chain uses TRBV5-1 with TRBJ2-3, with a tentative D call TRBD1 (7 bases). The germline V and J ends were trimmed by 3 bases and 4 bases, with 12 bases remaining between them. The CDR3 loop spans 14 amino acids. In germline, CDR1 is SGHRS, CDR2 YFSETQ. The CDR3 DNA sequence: TGCGCCAGCAGCTGGAGGGGGCCGGCAGATACGCAGTATTTT. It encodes CASSWRGPADTQYF.

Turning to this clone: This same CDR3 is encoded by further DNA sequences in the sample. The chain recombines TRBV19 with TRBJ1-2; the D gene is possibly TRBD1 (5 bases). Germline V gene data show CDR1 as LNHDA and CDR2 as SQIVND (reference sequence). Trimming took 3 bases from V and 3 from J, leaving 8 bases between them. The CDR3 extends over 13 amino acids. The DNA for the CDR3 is TGTGCCAGTAGTATCATCAGGGACTATGGCTACACCTTC. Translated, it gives CASSIIRDYGYTF.